Below, 6 T cell receptor beta chains from the same sample are listed, as sequenced in a study of T cells in women clearing cervical HPV infection. Clones were sequenced by immunoSEQ multiplex PCR, and TCRdb holds only the in-frame ones, with some missing. Its table records just over 20,000 clones. Sequencing was done on a sample of blood buffy coat. Source of these receptors: a woman aged 18 to 75 with a cervical HPV16 infection that either progressed to CIN3+ or cleared (not recorded which).

As regards this clone: The observed sequence ends 3 residues before the CDR3 terminus, with the missing tail filled in from the germline J gene. This chain uses TRBV30 with TRBJ2-7; D possibly corresponds to TRBD1 (6 bases). Germline lookup yields CDR1 GTSNPN and CDR2 SVGIG (reference sequence). The CDR3 covers 11 residues. Deletions cut 4 bases from V and 3 bases from J, with 7 bases between. The CDR3 bases that were read are TGTGCCTGGACAGGGGTCTACGAG. Amino acid sequence: CAWTGVYE. The entire CDR3 reads CAWTGVYEQYF.

A remark on this clone: The read ends 3 residues early relative to the CDR3; the germline J gene fills the gap. The chain employs TRBV19 and TRBJ1-1, with 8 bases matching TRBD1. The CDR3 covers 13 residues. Germline V lookup: CDR1 LNHDA, CDR2 SQIVND (reference sequence). Trimming cost V 7 bases and J 3 bases; bases outside gene matches: 4. The CDR3 spells CASISGGHTEAFF. The DNA read from the CDR3 is TGTGCCAGTATATCAGGGGGCCACACTGAA.

A word on this clone: The read comes to an end 3 residues before the CDR3 does, leaving the germline J gene to fill in the end. The gene calls are TRBV5-4 and TRBJ1-6, with TRBD1 as a possible D gene (6 bases). Germline V gene sequence: CDR1 SGHNT, CDR2 YYREEE (reference sequence). The CDR3 is 12 amino acids. The covered CDR3 bases are TGTGCCAGCAGCTTCTTACAGGGAGCC. Translation: CASSFLQGA. The whole CDR3 is CASSFLQGALHF.

As to this clone: The read stops 3 residues short of the end of the CDR3; the missing end is completed from the germline J gene. This chain uses TRBV23-1 with TRBJ2-3, with 7 nucleotides matching TRBD2. TRBV23-1 is assigned to the ORF class and has an uncertain function. This CDR3 comprises 14 residues. CDR3: CASTPGLPQETQYF. The sequenced part of the CDR3 DNA is TGCGCCAGCACCCCGGGACTACCTCAAGAGACG.

As to this clone: With the read ending 3 residues before the CDR3 end, the germline J gene is used to fill in that end. The rearrangement links TRBV7-8 to TRBJ1-2; D is possibly TRBD1 (5 bases). Trimming pared 0 bases from V and 4 bases from J, leaving 9 bases between. Germline V gives CDR1 SGHVS, CDR2 FQNEAQ. The CDR3 is 14 residues long. CDR3 bases read: TGTGCCAGCAGCTTAGCGGCGGGGGTCTATGGC. Translating it yields CASSLAAGVYG. The whole CDR3 protein reads CASSLAAGVYGYTF.

Concerning this clone: Read coverage stops 3 residues before the CDR3 terminus; the germline J gene supplies the remainder. J is TRBJ2-7 and V is TRBV7-2; TRBD1 agrees at 7 bases. There are 12 residues in the CDR3. After removal of 7 bases from V and 4 bases from J, the junction contained 4 bases not matched to a gene. Germline loops: CDR1 SGHTA, CDR2 FQGNSA. CDR3 bases read: TGTGCCAGCACCGACAGGGATTACGAG. Translation: CASTDRDYE. The CDR3 as a whole reads CASTDRDYEQYF.